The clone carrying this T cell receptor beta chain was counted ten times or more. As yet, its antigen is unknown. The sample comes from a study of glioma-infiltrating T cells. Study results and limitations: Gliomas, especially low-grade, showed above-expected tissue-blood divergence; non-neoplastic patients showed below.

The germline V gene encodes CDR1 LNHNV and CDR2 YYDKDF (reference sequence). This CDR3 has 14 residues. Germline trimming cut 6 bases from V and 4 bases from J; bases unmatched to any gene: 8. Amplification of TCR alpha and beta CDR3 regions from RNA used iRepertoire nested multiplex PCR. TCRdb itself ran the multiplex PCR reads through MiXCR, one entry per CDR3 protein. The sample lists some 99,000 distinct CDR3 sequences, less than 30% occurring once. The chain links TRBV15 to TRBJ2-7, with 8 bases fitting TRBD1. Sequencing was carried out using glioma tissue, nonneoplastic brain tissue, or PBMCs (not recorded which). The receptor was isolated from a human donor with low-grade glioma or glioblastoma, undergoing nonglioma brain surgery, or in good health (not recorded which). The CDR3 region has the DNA TGTGCCACCAGAGACTGGACAGGGACGTACGAGCAGTACTTC. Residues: CATRDWTGTYEQYF.